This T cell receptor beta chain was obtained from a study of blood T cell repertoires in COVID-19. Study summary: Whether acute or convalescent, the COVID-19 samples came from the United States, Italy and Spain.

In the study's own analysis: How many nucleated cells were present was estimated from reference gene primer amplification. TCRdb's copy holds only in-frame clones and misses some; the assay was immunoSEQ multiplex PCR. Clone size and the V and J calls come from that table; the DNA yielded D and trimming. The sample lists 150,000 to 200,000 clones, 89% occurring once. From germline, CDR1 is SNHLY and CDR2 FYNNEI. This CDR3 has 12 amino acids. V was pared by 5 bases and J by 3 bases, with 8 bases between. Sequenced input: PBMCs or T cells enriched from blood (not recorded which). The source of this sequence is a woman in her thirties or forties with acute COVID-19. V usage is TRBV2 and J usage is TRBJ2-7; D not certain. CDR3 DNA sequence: TGTGCCAGCAGTACGGGTGGCTACGAGCAGTACTTC. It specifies CASSTGGYEQYF. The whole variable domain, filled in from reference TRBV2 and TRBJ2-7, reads EPEVTQTPSHQVTQMGQEVILRCVPISNHLYFYWYRQILGQKVEFLVSFYNNEISEKSEIFDDQFSVERPDGSNFTLKIRSTKLEDSAMYFCASSTGGYEQYFGPGTRLTVT.